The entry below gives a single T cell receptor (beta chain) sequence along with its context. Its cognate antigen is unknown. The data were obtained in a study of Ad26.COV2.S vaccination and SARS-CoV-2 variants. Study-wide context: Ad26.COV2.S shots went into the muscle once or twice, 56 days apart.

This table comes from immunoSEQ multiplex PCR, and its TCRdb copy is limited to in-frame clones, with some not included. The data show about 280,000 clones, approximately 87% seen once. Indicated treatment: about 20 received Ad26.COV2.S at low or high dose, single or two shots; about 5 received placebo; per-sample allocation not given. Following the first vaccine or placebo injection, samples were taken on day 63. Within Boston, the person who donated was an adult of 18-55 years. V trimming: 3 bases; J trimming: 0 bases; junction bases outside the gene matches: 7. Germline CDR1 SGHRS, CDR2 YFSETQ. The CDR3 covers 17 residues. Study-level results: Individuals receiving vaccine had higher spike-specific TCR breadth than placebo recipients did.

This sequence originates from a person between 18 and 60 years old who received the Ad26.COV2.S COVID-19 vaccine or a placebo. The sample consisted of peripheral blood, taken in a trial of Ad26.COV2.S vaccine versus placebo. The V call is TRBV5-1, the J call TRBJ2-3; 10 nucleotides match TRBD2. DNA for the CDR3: TGCGCCAGCAGCTCCCAGCCTAGCGGGGGAAGCACAGATACGCAGTATTTT. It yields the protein CASSSQPSGGSTDTQYF.